These 8 T cell receptor beta chains share one sample of origin, sequenced in a study of CD8+CD57+ T cells in acquired aplastic anemia. CDR3 and TCR beta VDJ profiling relied on a genomic DNA template. Via MiXCR, TCRdb re-called the reads, giving one row per CDR3 protein. The sample records 300,000 or so distinct CDR3 sequences, around three fifths being singletons. Sequenced: sorted CD4+, CD8+, or CD8+CD57+ T cells (not recorded which) from PBMCs. Receptors were obtained from a human donor with severe aplastic anemia or a healthy control (not recorded which).

The chain couples TRBV15 to TRBJ2-7; D gene unclear. CDR3 length: 12 amino acids. V lost 0 bases, J lost 6 bases, and 6 bases lay in between. CDR1 is LNHNV and CDR2 is YYDKDF in the germline V gene (reference sequence). The CDR3 loop is CATSRDLSEQYF. DNA for the CDR3: TGTGCCACCAGCAGAGATCTTTCCGAGCAGTACTTC. The full variable domain, completed using reference TRBV15 and TRBJ2-7, is DAMVIQNPRYQVTQFGKPVTLSCSQTLNHNVMYWYQQKSSQAPKLLFHYYDKDFNNEADTPDNFQSRRPNTSFCFLDIRSPGLGDTAMYLCATSRDLSEQYFGPGTRLTVT.

This clonotype was recorded many times. The chain is built from TRBV20-1 and TRBJ1-1; D is possibly TRBD1 (6 bases). V was clipped by 3 bases and J by 4 bases, with 12 bases between them. Germline values: CDR1 DFQATT, CDR2 SNEGSKA (reference sequence). The CDR3 runs to 13 residues. This CDR3 is CSASEGGGTEAFF. In nucleotides, the CDR3 is TGCAGTGCTAGCGAGGGGGGCGGCACTGAAGCTTTCTTT.

Notes on this clonotype: One base away lies a much larger clone, so this may be a sequencing read error. V and J are TRBV7-2 and TRBJ2-7; no clear D. Trimming pared 4 bases from V and 0 bases from J, leaving 4 bases between. The length of the CDR3 is 12 residues. The V gene's germline CDR1 is SGHTA and CDR2 FQGNSA. The CDR3 coding sequence is TGTGCCAGCAGCTGGAGCTCCTACGAGCAGTACTTC. Its translation: CASSWSSYEQYF.

The V and J genes are TRBV7-2 and TRBJ2-1; the D is unclear. The ends were cut back, 5 bases at V and 7 bases at J, with 18 bases in the middle. In germline, CDR1 is SGHTA, CDR2 FQGNSA. This CDR3 is 15 amino acids long. The CDR3 DNA reads as TGTGCCAGCAGCCCCCACGGGCCGTTGTTAAATGAGCAGTTCTTC. It translates to CASSPHGPLLNEQFF.

This clonotype showed up just a few times. V is TRBV12-3 or TRBV12-4 and J is TRBJ2-3; 9 bases fit TRBD2. Unmatched junction bases numbered 3, after V lost 1 base and J lost 1 base. This CDR3 has 16 amino acids. CDR3 DNA: TGTGCCAGCAGTTTAGGGCCTAGCGGGGGCACAGATACGCAGTATTTT. Translated, it gives CASSLGPSGGTDTQYF.

This chain uses TRBV12-3 or TRBV12-4 with TRBJ2-5, with a tentative D call TRBD1 (6 bases). V was clipped by 5 bases and J by 7 bases, with 23 bases between them. There are 16 residues in the CDR3. The CDR3 sequence: CASSQDRSNKYGTQYF. The CDR3 nucleotides read TGTGCCAGCAGTCAAGACAGGAGCAACAAATACGGGACCCAGTACTTC.

The chain uses TRBV7-9 and TRBJ1-6, with TRBD1 as a possible D gene (6 bases). The V and J ends lost 7 bases and 9 bases respectively, with 25 bases between them. In germline, CDR1 is SEHNR, CDR2 FQNEAQ (reference sequence). The CDR3 spans 17 residues. CDR3 sequence (DNA): TGTGCCAGCAACGGACAGAAGGGGGAATTTGGAATTTCACCCCTCCACTTT. It codes for CASNGQKGEFGISPLHF.

This clonotype was observed once. V usage is TRBV20-1 and J usage is TRBJ1-2, with 7 bases lining up with TRBD1. The length of the CDR3 is 13 residues. V dropped 6 bases and J dropped 7; count of bases not matched to a gene: 11. Germline CDR1 and CDR2: DFQATT and SNEGSKA (reference sequence). CDR3 protein: CSALRGGGGGYTF. Written as DNA, the CDR3 is TGCAGTGCCCTTAGAGGGGGCGGAGGTGGCTACACCTTC.